These 6 T cell receptor beta chains originate from one sample sequenced in a study of T cell responses to AZD1222 COVID-19 vaccine. This table comes from immunoSEQ multiplex PCR, and its TCRdb copy is limited to in-frame clones, with some not included. The sample has approximately 120,000 clones; over 75% are singletons. This specimen was peripheral blood, taken on day 0 of AZD1222 vaccination. Receptors were obtained from an adult in good health.

This clone was observed a few times. The CDR3 DNA follows: TGTGCCAGCAGTCTGGGAGCGGGCACTGAAGCTTTCTTT. It translates to CASSLGAGTEAFF. The chain is built from TRBV7-3 and TRBJ1-1; D not resolved. This CDR3 is built from 13 residues. Germline lookup yields CDR1 SGHTA and CDR2 FQGTGA. Trimming removed 6 bases at V and 4 bases at J, with 12 bases between.

The rearrangement joins TRBV7-2 to TRBJ2-7, with a tentative D call TRBD1 (5 bases). Trimming cost V 5 bases and J 2 bases, with 13 bases left between them. Germline values: CDR1 SGHTA, CDR2 FQGNSA. This CDR3 comprises 14 residues. The CDR3 protein is CASSVGHTAYEQYF. Here the CDR3 DNA reads TGTGCCAGCAGCGTAGGACATACAGCCTACGAGCAGTACTTC.

A few counts support this clone. The rearrangement joins TRBV30 to TRBJ1-6, with D unclear. V lost 6 bases and J 1 base, leaving 10 bases between the germline ends. Germline CDR1 GTSNPN, CDR2 SVGIG (reference sequence). The CDR3 has 14 amino acids. This CDR3 reads CACLPGSYNSPLHF. CDR3 nucleotides: TGTGCCTGCCTGCCCGGATCCTATAATTCACCCCTCCACTTT.

Turning to this clone: The sample carries other DNA sequences with the same CDR3. V gene TRBV5-1 combines with J gene TRBJ2-3; 7 bases match TRBD2. CDR1 and CDR2 from the germline V gene are SGHRS and YFSETQ. J was trimmed by 1 base and V by 0 bases; bases with no gene match: 2. The CDR3 covers 15 residues. CDR3 DNA sequence: TGCGCCAGCAGCTTGGATGCGGGAGGCACAGATACGCAGTATTTT. Its protein is CASSLDAGGTDTQYF.

This clone appeared a single time. The chain carries TRBV6-5 and TRBJ2-2; D remains unclear. Germline-derived CDR1 and CDR2 are MNHEY and SVGAGI. This CDR3 is built from 13 residues. V gave up 5 bases and J gave up 5 bases, with 9 bases separating them. The CDR3 DNA follows: TGTGCCAGCAGTACGGACCGAACCGGGGAGCTGTTTTTT. It yields the protein CASSTDRTGELFF.

The chain couples TRBV19 to TRBJ2-3; D is undetermined. CDR1 LNHDA and CDR2 SQIVND come from the germline V gene (reference sequence). This CDR3 spans 14 amino acids. V was shortened by 5 bases and J by 1 base, with 10 bases between the two germline ends. CDR3 in amino acids: CASSVGFRTDTQYF. DNA for the CDR3: TGTGCCAGTAGTGTGGGGTTTCGCACAGATACGCAGTATTTT.